This T cell receptor (beta chain) was captured in a study of identical twins. Study conclusions and caveats: There was more out-of-frame TCR alpha sharing in monozygotic twins than models estimated.

TCRdb independently ran MiXCR on the 5' RACE reads; one entry per CDR3 protein. The repertoire holds hundreds of thousands of distinct CDR3 sequences, with roughly 18% as singletons. This clonotype has only a few counts. Its antigen remains unidentified. At one of its ends the junction is not consistent with the germline gene, which may arise from a read error. CDR1 is LGHDT and CDR2 is YNNKEL in the germline V gene (reference sequence). The CDR3 loop spans 14 amino acids. The same data also contributed to another study, on T cells expressing NK-cell markers.

The source is a woman aged 18-30 years in good health. Sequencing was carried out using PBMCs. The chain has TRBV3-1 and TRBJ2-1; D ambiguous. CDR3 DNA sequence: TGTGCCAGCAGCCAAGGAGAAGGGTACATTGAGCAGTTCTTC. It encodes CASSQGEGYIEQFF.